Below are 20 T cell receptor beta chains sequenced from a single sample in a study of glioma-infiltrating T cells. Amplification of TCR alpha and beta CDR3 regions from RNA used iRepertoire nested multiplex PCR. TCRdb used MiXCR to reprocess the multiplex PCR reads, holding one entry per CDR3 protein. The table includes fewer than 200,000 distinct CDR3 sequences, more than 25% detected once. Sequencing was carried out using glioma tissue, nonneoplastic brain tissue, or PBMCs (not recorded which). These receptors were obtained from a human donor with low-grade glioma or glioblastoma, undergoing nonglioma brain surgery, or in good health (not recorded which).

This clonotype has a count of ten or more. The chain links TRBV7-9 to TRBJ1-2, with D uncertain. Per the germline V gene, CDR1 is SEHNR and CDR2 is FQNEAQ (reference sequence). This CDR3 contains 15 residues. Trimming removed 0 bases from V and 2 bases from J, with 10 bases in between. CDR3 coding DNA: TGTGCCAGCAGCTTAGCGCTGGGAGGGAACTATGGCTACACCTTC. Its protein is CASSLALGGNYGYTF.

This clonotype was counted ten times or more. The rearrangement joins TRBV7-8 to TRBJ2-7, with 12 bases lining up with TRBD1. Germline loops: CDR1 SGHVS, CDR2 FQNEAQ. The CDR3 totals 18 residues. Trimming at V came to 5 bases and at J to 5 bases, leaving 16 bases not matched to a gene. This CDR3 is CASSRYEGQGANGDEQYF. CDR3 coding DNA: TGTGCCAGCAGCCGCTATGAGGGACAGGGGGCGAATGGGGACGAGCAGTACTTC.

There are a few counts of this clonotype. The chain combines TRBV5-4 with TRBJ2-7, with D tentatively TRBD2 (7 bases). V lost 2 bases and J 2 bases, leaving 14 bases between the germline ends. The CDR3 is made up of 15 amino acids. Germline values: CDR1 SGHNT, CDR2 YYREEE (reference sequence). CDR3 DNA: TGTGCCAGCAGCTTTGAGGGGGGGGGTCCCTACGAGCAGTACTTC. It translates to CASSFEGGGPYEQYF.

This clonotype was detected many times. V is TRBV28 and J is TRBJ2-3, with 7 positions matching TRBD2. The CDR3 runs 17 residues. V lost 8 bases, J lost 5 bases, and 19 bases stayed unmatched. The germline V gene has CDR1 MDHEN and CDR2 SYDVKM. CDR3 bases: TGTGCCAGCGGAACCCTAGCTTGGGGGAGGGCCAGAGATACGCAGTATTTT. This gives the protein CASGTLAWGRARDTQYF.

In regard to this clonotype: A single base separates this from a much larger clone, so it may be a read error. J is TRBJ1-3 and V is TRBV6-1; 9 positions agree with TRBD1. The CDR3 is made up of 14 amino acids. Germline trimming cut 3 bases from V and 4 bases from J; bases unmatched to any gene: 1. Germline lookup yields CDR1 MNHNS and CDR2 SASEGT. This CDR3 is CASSDGTGGNTIYF. The CDR3 coding sequence is TGTGCCAGCAGTGACGGGACAGGGGGAAACACCATATATTTT.

Turning to this clonotype: A much larger clone is a single base away; this may be a read error. The V gene is TRBV7-2, the J gene TRBJ1-2; maybe TRBD1 (5 bases). Germline V lookup: CDR1 SGHTA, CDR2 FQGNSA. This CDR3 has 15 amino acids. Trimming cost V 5 bases and J 2 bases, with 15 bases left between them. The CDR3 protein is CASSTPQVPNYGYTF. DNA for the CDR3: TGTGCCAGCAGCACCCCACAGGTCCCCAACTATGGCTACACCTTC.

In the case of this clonotype: A clone one base away is much larger, so this may be a read error. This chain uses TRBV7-2 with TRBJ2-3, with TRBD1 as a possible D gene (6 bases). The CDR3 is 17 residues long. The germline V gene encodes CDR1 SGHTA and CDR2 FQGNSA. The germline V and J ends were trimmed by 1 base and 0 bases, with 14 bases remaining between them. CDR3 region: CTSSLEGVALSTDTQYF. The CDR3 bases are TGTACCAGCAGCTTAGAGGGGGTCGCTTTGAGCACAGATACGCAGTATTTT.

This clonotype was picked up many times. This chain connects TRBV29-1 to TRBJ1-3, with D hard to call. The CDR3 extends over 12 amino acids. With 5 bases removed from V and 0 bases from J, the gap between germline ends came to 5 bases. CDR1 is SQVTM, CDR2 ANQGSEA, per germline. This chain's CDR3 is CSVSGSGNTIYF. The CDR3 coding sequence is TGCAGCGTTTCGGGCTCTGGAAACACCATATATTTT.

Details on this clonotype: A much larger clone sits a single nucleotide away, making a read error possible. This rearrangement joins TRBV4-1 to TRBJ2-1; 8 bases agree with TRBD1. CDR1 MGHRA and CDR2 YSYEKL come from the germline V gene. V shed 4 bases, J shed 1 base, and the junction held 3 bases outside the gene matches. The CDR3 covers 15 residues. In DNA, the CDR3 is TGCGCCAGCAGCCCCCGGACAGGGTCCTACAATGAGCAGTTCTTC. Its protein is CASSPRTGSYNEQFF.

The rearrangement uses TRBV12-3 or TRBV12-4 and TRBJ1-1; D not resolved. This CDR3 contains 14 residues. Trimming took off 6 bases at V and 6 bases at J, with 17 bases between the two ends. CDR3 coding DNA: TGTGCCAGCAGCGACCTTGGAAAGCGTCCTGAAGCTTTCTTT. As protein: CASSDLGKRPEAFF.

This clonotype has a count of ten or more. The CDR3 loop is CASSVAGNEQFF. The CDR3 DNA reads as TGTGCCAGCAGCGTAGCGGGTAATGAGCAGTTCTTC. The chain employs TRBV9 and TRBJ2-1; the D is unclear. The CDR3 has 12 residues. Germline assignment: CDR1 SGDLS and CDR2 YYNGEE. Trimming cost V 0 bases and J 7 bases, with 5 bases left between them.

V and J are TRBV19 and TRBJ2-5, with D uncertain. V was clipped by 6 bases and J by 1 base, with 18 bases between them. The CDR3 is made up of 16 amino acids. Germline-derived CDR1 and CDR2 are LNHDA and SQIVND (reference sequence). The CDR3 is CASRPRASKGQETQYF. CDR3 sequence (DNA): TGTGCCAGTAGGCCAAGGGCTAGTAAAGGCCAAGAGACCCAGTACTTC.

This clonotype was observed at least ten times. The chain joins TRBV6-2 or TRBV6-3 to TRBJ2-1; 9 bases fit TRBD2. The CDR3 is 17 amino acids. Germline trimming cut 3 bases from V and 8 bases from J; bases unmatched to any gene: 14. CDR1 MNHEY and CDR2 SVGEGT come from the germline V gene. The DNA of the CDR3 is TGTGCCAGCAGTTATCCTATCCCCGGGACTAGCACCGATGAGCAGTTCTTC. Residues: CASSYPIPGTSTDEQFF.

This clonotype was recorded at least ten times. The chain links TRBV7-2 to TRBJ2-3, with D possibly matching TRBD2 (5 bases). Germline assignment: CDR1 SGHTA and CDR2 FQGNSA. V dropped 1 base and J dropped 5 bases, with 19 bases sitting between them. This CDR3 comprises 17 residues. The CDR3 DNA is TGTGCCAGCAGCTTAGTGGATAGAGGGCCTGGGGTAGATACGCAGTATTTT. Translating it yields CASSLVDRGPGVDTQYF.

This clonotype appeared many times. The rearrangement links TRBV6-1 to TRBJ2-5; the D call may be TRBD1 or TRBD2 (5 bases each). This CDR3 is 15 amino acids long. Trimming removed 6 bases from V and 4 bases from J, with 18 bases in between. The germline gives CDR1 MNHNS, CDR2 SASEGT. The CDR3 is CASSSRGDPGETQYF. The DNA for the CDR3 is TGTGCCAGCAGCTCCCGGGGCGACCCCGGAGAGACCCAGTACTTC.

This clonotype occurred many times. Mismatch with germline at one junction end may stem from a read error. V usage is TRBV6-2 or TRBV6-3 and J usage is TRBJ2-5; the match to TRBD2 covers 8 bases. The CDR3 is made up of 15 amino acids. Germline CDR1 MNHEY, CDR2 SVGEGT. CDR3 DNA sequence: TGTGCCAGCGGTTATAGCGGGGCCGCGGCGGAGACCCAGTACTTC. It codes for CASGYSGAAAETQYF.

Worth noting for this clonotype: Possible read error: a much larger clone is one base away. The V and J genes are TRBV27 and TRBJ2-2, with 8 bases lining up with TRBD2. This CDR3 contains 14 residues. Germline assignment: CDR1 MNHEY and CDR2 SMNVEV (reference sequence). CDR3 in amino acids: CDSTSGGGGGELFF. The DNA for the CDR3 is TGTGACAGCACTTCGGGAGGGGGGGGCGGGGAGCTGTTTTTT.

This clonotype came up many times. This chain connects TRBV3-1 to TRBJ2-3; no firm D call. From germline, CDR1 is LGHDT and CDR2 YNNKEL (reference sequence). CDR3 size: 13 residues. V gave up 8 bases and J gave up 2 bases, with 11 bases separating them. The CDR3 reads CASGRPHTDTQYF. The CDR3 coding sequence is TGTGCCAGCGGACGTCCCCACACAGATACGCAGTATTTT.

This clonotype was detected ten times or more. The rearrangement joins TRBV19 to TRBJ1-1; D not certain. V dropped 3 bases and J dropped 1 base, with 6 bases sitting between them. The CDR3 extends over 13 amino acids. CDR1 is LNHDA, CDR2 SQIVND, per germline (reference sequence). This CDR3 is CASSIVQNTEAFF. CDR3 DNA: TGTGCCAGTAGTATCGTACAGAACACTGAAGCTTTCTTT.

This chain uses TRBV7-6 with TRBJ2-3, with 10 bases identical to TRBD2. Germline V gene lookup returns CDR1 SGHVS and CDR2 FNYEAQ. The CDR3 contains 18 residues. V dropped 1 base and J dropped 0; count of bases not matched to a gene: 7. The CDR3, as DNA: TGTGCCAGCAGCTTAGGGACTAGCGGAGAAACTAGCACAGATACGCAGTATTTT. Translated: CASSLGTSGETSTDTQYF.